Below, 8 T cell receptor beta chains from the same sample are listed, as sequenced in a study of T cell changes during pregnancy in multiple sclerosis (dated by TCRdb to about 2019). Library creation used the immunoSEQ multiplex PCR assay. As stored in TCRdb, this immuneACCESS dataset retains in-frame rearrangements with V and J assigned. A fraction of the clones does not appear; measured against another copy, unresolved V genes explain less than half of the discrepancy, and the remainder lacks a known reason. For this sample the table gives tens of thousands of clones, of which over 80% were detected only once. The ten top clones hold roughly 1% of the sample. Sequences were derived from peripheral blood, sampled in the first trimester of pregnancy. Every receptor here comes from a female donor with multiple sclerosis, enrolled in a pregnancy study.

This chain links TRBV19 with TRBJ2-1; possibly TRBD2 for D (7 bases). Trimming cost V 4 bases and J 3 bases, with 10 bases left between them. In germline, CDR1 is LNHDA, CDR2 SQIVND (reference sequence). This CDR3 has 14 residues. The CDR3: CASSNGGHYNEQFF. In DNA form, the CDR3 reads TGTGCCAGTAGTAACGGGGGGCACTACAATGAGCAGTTCTTC.

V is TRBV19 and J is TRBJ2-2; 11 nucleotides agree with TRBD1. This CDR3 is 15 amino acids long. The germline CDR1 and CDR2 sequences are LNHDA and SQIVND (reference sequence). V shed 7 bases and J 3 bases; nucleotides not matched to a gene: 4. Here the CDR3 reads CASKGQGVYTGELFF. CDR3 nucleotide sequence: TGTGCCAGTAAGGGACAGGGGGTATACACCGGGGAGCTGTTTTTT. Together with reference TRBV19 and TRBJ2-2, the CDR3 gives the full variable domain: DGGITQSPKYLFRKEGQNVTLSCEQNLNHDAMYWYRQDPGQGLRLIYYSQIVNDFQKGDIAEGYSVSREKKESFPLTVTSAQKNPTAFYLCASKGQGVYTGELFFGEGSRLTVL.

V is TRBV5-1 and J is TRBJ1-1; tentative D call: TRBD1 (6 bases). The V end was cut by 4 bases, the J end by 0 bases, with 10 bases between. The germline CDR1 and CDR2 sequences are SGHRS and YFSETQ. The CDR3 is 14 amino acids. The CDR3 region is CASSRTDMNTEAFF. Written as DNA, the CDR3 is TGCGCCAGCAGCAGGACAGATATGAACACTGAAGCTTTCTTT.

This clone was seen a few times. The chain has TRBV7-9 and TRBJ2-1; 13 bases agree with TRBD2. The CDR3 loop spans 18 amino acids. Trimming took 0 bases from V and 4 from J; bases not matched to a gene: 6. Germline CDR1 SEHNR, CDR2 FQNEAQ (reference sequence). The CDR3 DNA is TGTGCCAGCAGCTTAGCGAGGGGACTAGCGGGGCTTTACAATGAGCAGTTCTTC. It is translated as CASSLARGLAGLYNEQFF.

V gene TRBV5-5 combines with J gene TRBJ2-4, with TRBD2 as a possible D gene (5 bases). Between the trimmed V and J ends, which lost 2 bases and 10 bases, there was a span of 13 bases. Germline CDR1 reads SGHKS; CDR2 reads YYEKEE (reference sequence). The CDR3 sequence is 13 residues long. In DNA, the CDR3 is TGTGCCAGCAGCTTATTAGAGGGATTTATTCAGTACTTC. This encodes CASSLLEGFIQYF.

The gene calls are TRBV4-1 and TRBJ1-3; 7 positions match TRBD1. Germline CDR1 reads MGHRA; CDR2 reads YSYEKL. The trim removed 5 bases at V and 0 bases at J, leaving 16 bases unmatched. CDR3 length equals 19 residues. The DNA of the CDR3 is TGCGCCAGCAGCAAACCACAGGGGCCCGGAGCCTACTCTGGAAACACCATATATTTT. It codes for CASSKPQGPGAYSGNTIYF.

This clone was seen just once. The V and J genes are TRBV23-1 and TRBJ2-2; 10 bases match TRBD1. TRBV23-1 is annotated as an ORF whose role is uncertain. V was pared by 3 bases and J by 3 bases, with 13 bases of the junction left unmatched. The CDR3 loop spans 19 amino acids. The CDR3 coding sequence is TGCGCCAGCAGTCATTCGACAGGGGGCGGCCTCGCCCACACCGGGGAGCTGTTTTTT. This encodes CASSHSTGGGLAHTGELFF.

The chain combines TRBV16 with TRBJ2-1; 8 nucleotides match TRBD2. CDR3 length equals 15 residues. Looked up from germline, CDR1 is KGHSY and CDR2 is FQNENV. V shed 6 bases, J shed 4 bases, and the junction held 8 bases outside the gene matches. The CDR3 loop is CASSLGAGVYNEQFF. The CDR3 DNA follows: TGTGCCAGCAGTCTCGGAGCGGGAGTATACAATGAGCAGTTCTTC.